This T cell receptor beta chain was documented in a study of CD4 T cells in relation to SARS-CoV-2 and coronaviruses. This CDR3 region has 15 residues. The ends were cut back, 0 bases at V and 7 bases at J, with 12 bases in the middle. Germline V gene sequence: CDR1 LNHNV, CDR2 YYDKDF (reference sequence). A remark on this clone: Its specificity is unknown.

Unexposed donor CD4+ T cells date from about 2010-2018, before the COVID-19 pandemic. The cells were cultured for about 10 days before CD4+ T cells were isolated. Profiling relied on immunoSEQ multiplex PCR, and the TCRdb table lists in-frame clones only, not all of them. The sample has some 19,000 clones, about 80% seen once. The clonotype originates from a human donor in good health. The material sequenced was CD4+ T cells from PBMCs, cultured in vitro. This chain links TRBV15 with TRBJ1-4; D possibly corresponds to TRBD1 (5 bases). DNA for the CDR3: TGTGCCACCAGCAGAGACAGGGTGACGGGTGAAAAACTGTTTTTT. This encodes CATSRDRVTGEKLFF. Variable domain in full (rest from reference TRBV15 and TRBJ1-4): DAMVIQNPRYQVTQFGKPVTLSCSQTLNHNVMYWYQQKSSQAPKLLFHYYDKDFNNEADTPDNFQSRRPNTSFCFLDIRSPGLGDTAMYLCATSRDRVTGEKLFFGSGTQLSVL.